Below, 19 T cell receptor beta chains from the same sample are listed, as sequenced in a study of early T cells in non-severe SARS-CoV-2 infection. TCRdb re-called the 5' RACE reads with MiXCR, one entry per CDR3 protein. Seen here are fewer than 100,000 distinct CDR3 sequences, 16% observed once, and the top ten hold about 3.1%. Sequencing was done on a sample of whole blood. All receptors come from an adult who was a healthcare worker with PCR-confirmed SARS-CoV-2 infection or an uninfected control (not recorded which).

The V gene is TRBV9, the J gene TRBJ1-5; no firm D call. The CDR3 spans 13 residues. Germline CDR1 and CDR2: SGDLS and YYNGEE. V was shortened by 2 bases and J by 3 bases, with 6 bases between the two germline ends. CDR3 sequence: CASSVWDNQPQHF. CDR3 nucleotide sequence: TGTGCCAGCAGCGTCTGGGACAATCAGCCCCAGCATTTT.

The table lists this clonotype with a few counts. The rearrangement uses TRBV7-9 and TRBJ2-2; maybe TRBD1 (5 bases). Germline CDR1 is SEHNR and CDR2 is FQNEAQ (reference sequence). The CDR3 loop spans 14 amino acids. The ends were cut back, 5 bases at V and 7 bases at J, with 14 bases in the middle. In DNA form, the CDR3 reads TGTGCCAGCAGCCCTCTCAGGGAAGGCGGGGAGCTGTTTTTT. Residues: CASSPLREGGELFF.

The J gene is TRBJ1-2, the V gene TRBV11-2; the match to TRBD1 covers 9 bases. Germline loops: CDR1 SGHAT, CDR2 FQNNGV. The V gene end was trimmed by 5 bases and the J gene end by 0 bases; junction bases not matched to a gene: 10. The CDR3 is 17 amino acids. The CDR3 is CASSIQGAGGANYGYTF. The CDR3 DNA is TGTGCCAGCAGCATACAGGGGGCGGGTGGGGCTAACTATGGCTACACCTTC.

The chain links TRBV28 to TRBJ2-7, with D hard to call. Deletions cut 8 bases from V and 0 bases from J, with 17 bases between. Germline CDR1 reads MDHEN; CDR2 reads SYDVKM. The CDR3 has 15 residues. The CDR3 reads CASLPDQIASYEQYF. CDR3 bases: TGTGCCAGCCTCCCGGACCAAATTGCCTCCTACGAGCAGTACTTC. Complete variable domain (other parts from reference TRBV28 and TRBJ2-7): DVKVTQSSRYLVKRTGEKVFLECVQDMDHENMFWYRQDPGLGLRLIYFSYDVKMKEKGDIPEGYSVSREKKERFSLILESASTNQTSMYLCASLPDQIASYEQYFGPGTRLTVT.

This chain connects TRBV29-1 to TRBJ2-3; D gene ambiguous. There are 12 residues in the CDR3. Looked up from germline, CDR1 is SQVTM and CDR2 is ANQGSEA. The V and J ends lost 7 bases and 4 bases respectively, with 12 bases between them. The CDR3 loop is CSAGPSADTQYF. The CDR3 nucleotides are TGCAGCGCCGGACCTTCGGCAGATACGCAGTATTTT.

This clonotype came up a few times. The chain uses TRBV6-1 and TRBJ2-7, with 7 bases fitting TRBD1. V was pared by 5 bases and J by 2 bases, with 6 bases of the junction left unmatched. The CDR3 has 14 residues. Germline values: CDR1 MNHNS, CDR2 SASEGT. The CDR3 protein is CASSLQGPAYEQYF. CDR3 DNA: TGTGCCAGCAGTTTACAGGGGCCGGCCTACGAGCAGTACTTC.

The chain has TRBV6-6 and TRBJ1-2; D ambiguous. Germline values: CDR1 MNHNY, CDR2 SVGAGI (reference sequence). V was trimmed by 0 bases and J by 4 bases, leaving 9 bases between them. The CDR3 covers 14 residues. The CDR3 DNA reads as TGTGCCAGCAGTTACTCGAAAGGGAGCTATGGCTACACCTTC. Encoded protein: CASSYSKGSYGYTF.

This clonotype was detected only a few times. The chain recombines TRBV5-4 with TRBJ1-2; D is possibly TRBD1 (6 bases). CDR3 size: 14 residues. The germline CDR1 and CDR2 sequences are SGHNT and YYREEE (reference sequence). Between the trimmed V and J ends, which lost 2 bases and 4 bases, there was a span of 12 bases. CDR3 sequence: CASSFGQPSYGYTF. CDR3 nucleotide sequence: TGTGCCAGCAGCTTCGGACAGCCGAGCTATGGCTACACCTTC.

V is TRBV11-2 and J is TRBJ2-1, with 11 bases aligning to TRBD2. CDR1 and CDR2 from the germline V gene are SGHAT and FQNNGV. V was pared by 6 bases and J by 4 bases, with 5 bases of the junction left unmatched. This CDR3 is built from 15 residues. The CDR3 here is CASSERLAGYNEQFF. In DNA, the CDR3 is TGTGCCAGCAGTGAGAGACTAGCGGGGTACAATGAGCAGTTCTTC.

The V gene is TRBV3-1, the J gene TRBJ2-1; D may correspond to TRBD1 or TRBD2 (5 bases each). Germline lookup yields CDR1 LGHDT and CDR2 YNNKEL (reference sequence). This CDR3 has 13 residues. V was shortened by 5 bases and J by 8 bases, with 13 bases between the two germline ends. For the CDR3, the DNA is TGTGCCAGCAGCTCGAGGGGTGTTGATGAGCAGTTCTTC. Residues: CASSSRGVDEQFF.

The chain employs TRBV5-4 and TRBJ2-1; a possible D gene is TRBD2 (5 bases). Germline CDR1 is SGHNT and CDR2 is YYREEE (reference sequence). This CDR3 contains 14 residues. Trimming took off 9 bases at V and 8 bases at J, with 21 bases between the two ends. The CDR3 coding sequence is TGTGCCACCCCGGGCACTAGGTCCGGCGATGAGCAGTTCTTC. Translation gives CATPGTRSGDEQFF.

The chain combines TRBV29-1 with TRBJ2-3, with D unresolved. This CDR3 is 10 amino acids long. V was cut by 4 bases and J by 7 bases, with 6 bases left in between. Germline V gene sequence: CDR1 SQVTM, CDR2 ANQGSEA. This CDR3 reads CSVVLNTQYF. The CDR3 DNA reads as TGCAGCGTTGTACTCAATACGCAGTATTTT.

Only a few counts were recorded for this clonotype. This chain connects TRBV12-3 or TRBV12-4 to TRBJ2-5; TRBD1 agrees at 8 bases. V gave up 2 bases and J gave up 5 bases; unmatched junction bases: 7. CDR3 length: 15 amino acids. The CDR3 loop is CASSLRQGAWETQYF. The CDR3 DNA follows: TGTGCCAGCAGTTTAAGGCAGGGGGCATGGGAGACCCAGTACTTC.

This clonotype occurred many times. The gene calls are TRBV6-6 and TRBJ2-3; 10 nucleotides line up with TRBD2. CDR1 and CDR2 (germline): MNHNY, SVGAGI (reference sequence). This CDR3 has 21 residues. The J segment lost 0 bases and the V segment lost 2 bases, leaving 17 bases of the junction unmatched. The CDR3 here is CASSYPYSASGRPASTDTQYF. CDR3 nucleotides: TGTGCCAGCAGTTACCCTTATAGTGCTAGCGGGAGACCCGCTAGCACAGATACGCAGTATTTT.

The table lists this clonotype with a count of one. This clone may be a read error of a much larger clone one base away. This sequence joins TRBV5-1 and TRBJ2-7; 8 positions agree with TRBD1. The CDR3 sequence is 15 residues long. Germline V gives CDR1 SGHRS, CDR2 YFSETQ. V lost 0 bases to trimming and J lost 7 bases; unmatched junction nucleotides: 9. CDR3: CASSLVGGQGGEQYF. The CDR3 nucleotides read TGCGCCAGCAGCTTGGTGGGCGGACAGGGTGGAGAGCAGTACTTC.

On this clonotype: The junction departs from the called germline gene at one end, perhaps through a read error. J is TRBJ2-4 and V is TRBV2, with D maybe TRBD2 (6 bases). CDR1 SNHLY and CDR2 FYNNEI come from the germline V gene. The CDR3 spans 12 residues. The CDR3: CASSESEEGLDF. Written as DNA, the CDR3 is TGTGCCAGCAGTGAGTCAGAGGAGGGCCTGGACTTC.

This chain uses TRBV20-1 with TRBJ2-3, with 10 bases matching TRBD2. This CDR3 comprises 18 residues. The germline CDR1 and CDR2 sequences are DFQATT and SNEGSKA (reference sequence). Losses at the gene ends were 5 bases for V and 2 bases for J; bases not matched to a gene: 16. CDR3 coding DNA: TGCAGTGCTTCTAAACCACCGACTAGCGGGTCACACACAGATACGCAGTATTTT. This translates into CSASKPPTSGSHTDTQYF.

This clonotype was observed many times. This chain connects TRBV6-5 to TRBJ1-5, with a tentative D call TRBD1 (6 bases). The ends were cut back, 4 bases at V and 0 bases at J, with 10 bases in the middle. The CDR3 totals 15 residues. Germline V gene data show CDR1 as MNHEY and CDR2 as SVGAGI. Written as DNA, the CDR3 is TGTGCCAGCAGTTCTGGAGGGGGTAGCAATCAGCCCCAGCATTTT. Its translation is CASSSGGGSNQPQHF.

The chain joins TRBV12-5 to TRBJ2-1; TRBD2 might be the D (5 bases). The V gene lost 2 bases and the J gene lost 7 bases, with 9 bases spanning the gap. CDR3 length: 13 amino acids. CDR1 is LGHNT, CDR2 FRNRAP, per germline. The CDR3 DNA sequence: TGTGCTAGTGGTTTGCCCGGAGGAAATGAGCAGTTCTTC. It is translated as CASGLPGGNEQFF.